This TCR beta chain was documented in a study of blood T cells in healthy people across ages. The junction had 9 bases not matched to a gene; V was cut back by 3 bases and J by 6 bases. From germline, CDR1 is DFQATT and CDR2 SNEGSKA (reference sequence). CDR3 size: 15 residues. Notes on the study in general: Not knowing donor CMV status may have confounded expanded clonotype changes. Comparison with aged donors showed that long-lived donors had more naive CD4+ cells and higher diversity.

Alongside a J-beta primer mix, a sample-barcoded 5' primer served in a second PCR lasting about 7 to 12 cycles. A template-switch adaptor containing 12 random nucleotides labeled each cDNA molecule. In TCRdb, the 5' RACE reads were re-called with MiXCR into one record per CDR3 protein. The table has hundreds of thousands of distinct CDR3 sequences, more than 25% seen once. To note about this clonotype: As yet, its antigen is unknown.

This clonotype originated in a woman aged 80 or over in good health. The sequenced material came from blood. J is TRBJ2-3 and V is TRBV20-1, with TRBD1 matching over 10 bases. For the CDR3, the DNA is TGCAGTGCTAGTAGAGACAGGGGGCTGGTGGATACGCAGTATTTT. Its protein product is CSASRDRGLVDTQYF.